This record concerns one T cell receptor beta chain sequence. Germline-derived CDR1 and CDR2 are SGHRS and YFSETQ. The CDR3 spans 15 residues. V gave up 4 bases and J gave up 1 base, with 15 bases separating them. The data were taken from a study of cytomegalovirus exposure and HLA in healthy donors. The donors formed part of the approximately 120-subject validation cohort, distinct from the roughly 730-subject first cohort. Some clones are missing from TCRdb's copy, which holds only in-frame ones; the method was immunoSEQ multiplex PCR. The sample holds roughly 150,000 clones; about 87% are singletons and the top ten take around 10%.

The gene calls are TRBV5-1 and TRBJ2-7, with D maybe TRBD1 (6 bases). Sequencing was performed on PBMCs. This sequence was found in a man aged 18 to 30 in good health and CMV-seropositive. The CDR3 spells CASSLLSDRSYEQYF. CDR3 nucleotide sequence: TGCGCCAGCAGCCTACTCTCAGACAGGTCCTACGAGCAGTACTTC.